Below are 30 T cell receptor beta chains sequenced from a single sample in a study of siplizumab effects on memory and regulatory T cells. Assay used: immunoSEQ multiplex PCR; TCRdb lists only in-frame clones, some missing. The data contain 95,000 to 100,000 clones, 92% of them singletons. Specimen: non-Treg CD4+ T cells sorted from blood. These receptors all stem from a human donor in good health.

This clone has only a few counts. The chain has TRBV13 and TRBJ2-3, with 10 nucleotides matching TRBD2. CDR3 length equals 18 residues. The ends lost 1 base at V and 4 bases at J; junction bases unmatched: 11. Germline V gene sequence: CDR1 PRHDT, CDR2 FYEKMQ (reference sequence). The CDR3 nucleotides read TGTGCCAGCAGCTTAGCGCCGCGGGCTAGCGGGAGAGCAGATACGCAGTATTTT. Encoded protein: CASSLAPRASGRADTQYF.

This clone came up once. V usage is TRBV6-1 and J usage is TRBJ1-4, with D possibly TRBD1 on 5 matching bases. With 2 bases removed from V and 14 bases from J, the gap between germline ends came to 15 bases. This CDR3 has 13 residues. Germline loops: CDR1 MNHNS, CDR2 SASEGT. The CDR3 DNA reads TGTGCCAGCAGTGAAATGGGGCTGGGACGGCTGTTTTTT. This gives the protein CASSEMGLGRLFF.

V is TRBV6-5 and J is TRBJ1-2; 9 bases agree with TRBD1. The CDR3 is made up of 14 amino acids. The germline V gene encodes CDR1 MNHEY and CDR2 SVGAGI. The V gene end was trimmed by 4 bases and the J gene end by 8 bases; junction bases not matched to a gene: 8. As DNA, the CDR3 is TGTGCCAGCAGTTCACACCGGACAGGGGTGGGCTACACCTTC. As protein: CASSSHRTGVGYTF.

The gene calls are TRBV4-2 and TRBJ2-5, with D tentatively TRBD1 or TRBD2 (6 bases each). This CDR3 is built from 15 residues. The V gene's germline CDR1 is LGHNA and CDR2 YNFKEQ. V was pared by 1 base and J by 2 bases, with 11 bases between. The CDR3 region has the DNA TGTGCCAGCAGCCAAGCGGGGGCGAGGCAAGAGACCCAGTACTTC. This sequence encodes CASSQAGARQETQYF.

V is TRBV30 and J is TRBJ2-1; a weak D match, TRBD1 (5 bases). Trimming took 2 bases from V and 3 from J, leaving 11 bases between them. The CDR3 sequence is 14 residues long. Germline CDR1 and CDR2: GTSNPN and SVGIG (reference sequence). CDR3 protein: CAWSKGQGYNEQFF. In DNA form, the CDR3 reads TGTGCCTGGAGTAAGGGTCAGGGCTACAATGAGCAGTTCTTC.

The chain is built from TRBV6-1 and TRBJ1-2, with D unclear. Trimming took 4 bases from V and 0 from J, leaving 12 bases between them. The CDR3 covers 15 residues. Germline V gene lookup returns CDR1 MNHNS and CDR2 SASEGT. The CDR3 region has the DNA TGTGCCAGCAGTGGTCTGAGGGAAGCTAACTATGGCTACACCTTC. Protein product: CASSGLREANYGYTF.

CDR3 sequence: CASSDKGQVNTEAFF. Written as DNA, the CDR3 is TGTGCCAGCAGCGATAAAGGACAGGTGAACACTGAAGCTTTCTTT. The genes are TRBV28 and TRBJ1-1; 7 nucleotides align to TRBD1. J was trimmed by 0 bases and V by 6 bases; bases with no gene match: 7. The CDR3 spans 15 residues. Germline CDR1 is MDHEN and CDR2 is SYDVKM.

The chain joins TRBV7-3 to TRBJ2-5; TRBD2 matches 10 bases. The CDR3 loop spans 15 amino acids. Trimming at V came to 5 bases and at J to 7 bases, leaving 10 bases not matched to a gene. Germline assignment: CDR1 SGHTA and CDR2 FQGTGA. CDR3 bases: TGTGCCAGCAGCCCCCTCCGGAGCGGGAGGGTGACCCAGTACTTC. It encodes CASSPLRSGRVTQYF.

The V call is TRBV6-5, the J call TRBJ1-2, with 11 bases that match TRBD1. J lost 3 bases, V lost 7 bases, and 4 bases had no gene match. CDR1 and CDR2 from the germline V gene are MNHEY and SVGAGI. This CDR3 is 14 amino acids long. The CDR3 nucleotides read TGTGCCAGCACCCGGACAGGGGGCGACTATGGCTACACCTTC. This translates into CASTRTGGDYGYTF.

The rearrangement uses TRBV4-1 and TRBJ1-3, with 11 nucleotides matching TRBD1. CDR3 length: 18 residues. V was pared by 3 bases and J by 5 bases, with 12 bases of the junction left unmatched. CDR1 and CDR2 from the germline V gene are MGHRA and YSYEKL. The chain's CDR3 is CASSQVGTGGRGRNTIYF. The CDR3 DNA sequence: TGCGCCAGCAGCCAGGTTGGGACAGGGGGTAGGGGTCGAAACACCATATATTTT.

The count of this clone is one. The chain has TRBV6-6 and TRBJ1-6; D possibly corresponds to TRBD1 (5 bases). The CDR3 contains 14 residues. Germline values: CDR1 MNHNY, CDR2 SVGAGI (reference sequence). V lost 6 bases and J lost 8, with 14 bases in between. In DNA form, the CDR3 reads TGTGCCAGCAGCCCACAGGCCGGGGATTCACCCCTCCACTTT. As protein: CASSPQAGDSPLHF.

The chain employs TRBV5-4 and TRBJ2-1; TRBD1 or TRBD2 may be the D gene (5 bases each). Germline V CDR1 and CDR2: SGHNT, YYREEE (reference sequence). CDR3 length: 14 residues. Between the trimmed V and J ends, which lost 2 bases and 5 bases, there was a span of 11 bases. The CDR3 bases are TGTGCCAGCAGCTTTCCCGGGACCCACAATGAGCAGTTCTTC. This codes for CASSFPGTHNEQFF. Variable domain in full (rest from reference TRBV5-4 and TRBJ2-1): ETGVTQSPTHLIKTRGQQVTLRCSSQSGHNTVSWYQQALGQGPQFIFQYYREEENGRGNFPPRFSGLQFPNYSSELNVNALELDDSALYLCASSFPGTHNEQFFGPGTRLTVL.

The chain links TRBV13 to TRBJ2-7, with 9 bases aligning to TRBD2. The J segment lost 2 bases and the V segment lost 7 bases, leaving 12 bases of the junction unmatched. The CDR3 runs to 16 residues. From germline, CDR1 is PRHDT and CDR2 FYEKMQ (reference sequence). The chain's CDR3 is CASTLRAGGWPYEQYF. The CDR3 DNA is TGTGCCAGCACCCTTCGGGCGGGAGGGTGGCCCTACGAGCAGTACTTC.

The chain employs TRBV9 and TRBJ1-4; D not resolved. CDR1 is SGDLS and CDR2 is YYNGEE in the germline V gene. Trimming took 1 base from V and 6 from J, leaving 7 bases between them. The CDR3 sequence is 13 residues long. Here the CDR3 DNA reads TGTGCCAGCAGCGTATCCGGGGATGAAAAACTGTTTTTT. This codes for CASSVSGDEKLFF.

V and J are TRBV11-2 and TRBJ2-3; D is unresolved. The CDR3 runs to 13 residues. Trimming stripped 3 bases from V and 3 bases from J, with 7 bases between. Germline V lookup: CDR1 SGHAT, CDR2 FQNNGV. In nucleotides, the CDR3 is TGTGCCAGCAGCTTTGGGGATACAGATACGCAGTATTTT. Amino acids: CASSFGDTDTQYF.

The chain recombines TRBV6-5 with TRBJ2-5, with 12 nucleotides matching TRBD2. The V and J ends lost 6 bases and 4 bases, in that order; junction bases with no gene match: 6. Germline values: CDR1 MNHEY, CDR2 SVGAGI. The CDR3 covers 15 residues. Written as DNA, the CDR3 is TGTGCCAGCAGGCTAGCGGGAGGGTATCGAGAGACCCAGTACTTC. This sequence encodes CASRLAGGYRETQYF.

V is TRBV9 and J is TRBJ2-1, with D hard to call. Germline V gives CDR1 SGDLS, CDR2 YYNGEE. The CDR3 spans 13 residues. V lost 3 bases and J 8 bases, leaving 12 bases between the germline ends. The CDR3 DNA is TGTGCCAGCAGCGCCCCCCCGAGCGATGAGCAGTTCTTC. Its translation: CASSAPPSDEQFF.

The chain recombines TRBV14 with TRBJ2-5; D is uncertain. Trimming took off 0 bases at V and 4 bases at J, with 21 bases between the two ends. Germline values: CDR1 SGHDN, CDR2 FVKESK. This CDR3 comprises 18 residues. The CDR3 region is CASSQDPVSAGVGETQYF. CDR3 nucleotides: TGTGCCAGCAGCCAAGACCCGGTATCTGCTGGAGTGGGAGAGACCCAGTACTTC.

The chain is built from TRBV20-1 and TRBJ1-2; D unclear. With 0 bases removed from V and 8 bases from J, the gap between germline ends came to 7 bases. CDR3 size: 11 residues. Germline V lookup: CDR1 DFQATT, CDR2 SNEGSKA (reference sequence). The CDR3 sequence: CSARDGRGYTF. The DNA for the CDR3 is TGCAGTGCTAGAGACGGTCGCGGCTACACCTTC.

CDR3 DNA: TGTGCCAGCAGTCCCAGCATTGGCGGGGAGCTGTTTTTT. Protein sequence: CASSPSIGGELFF. This chain joins TRBV6-6 and TRBJ2-2; no definite D call. This CDR3 region has 13 residues. The germline CDR1 and CDR2 sequences are MNHNY and SVGAGI (reference sequence). Trimming took off 5 bases at V and 7 bases at J, with 11 bases between the two ends.

The chain combines TRBV12-5 with TRBJ1-5, with D possibly matching TRBD1 (5 bases). The germline V gene encodes CDR1 LGHNT and CDR2 FRNRAP. V shed 3 bases and J shed 6 bases, with 6 bases lying between them. There are 12 residues in the CDR3. The CDR3 reads CASGFDSQPQHF. Here the CDR3 DNA reads TGTGCTAGTGGTTTCGACAGTCAGCCCCAGCATTTT.

V usage is TRBV7-9 and J usage is TRBJ2-1, with D uncertain. The length of the CDR3 is 12 residues. Germline CDR1 reads SEHNR; CDR2 reads FQNEAQ (reference sequence). V was clipped by 3 bases and J by 4 bases, with 4 bases between them. The chain's CDR3 is CASSLIYNEQFF. The CDR3 DNA is TGTGCCAGCAGCTTGATATACAATGAGCAGTTCTTC. Combining the CDR3 with reference TRBV7-9 and TRBJ2-1 gives the whole variable domain DTGVSQNPRHKITKRGQNVTFRCDPISEHNRLYWYRQTLGQGPEFLTYFQNEAQLEKSRLLSDRFSAERPKGSFSTLEIQRTEQGDSAMYLCASSLIYNEQFFGPGTRLTVL.

The V gene is TRBV7-3, the J gene TRBJ2-2; 11 bases line up with TRBD1. The length of the CDR3 is 14 residues. Germline loops: CDR1 SGHTA, CDR2 FQGTGA. V shed 5 bases, J shed 6 bases, and the junction held 2 bases outside the gene matches. CDR3 coding DNA: TGTGCCAGCAGCCGGGGACAGGGGGCCGGGGAGCTGTTTTTT. Amino acid sequence: CASSRGQGAGELFF.

This rearrangement joins TRBV15 to TRBJ2-5; 11 bases match TRBD2. Judging by the DNA end, TRBJ2-7 fits better; the J call may be wrong. The germline gives CDR1 LNHNV, CDR2 YYDKDF (reference sequence). CDR3 length equals 15 residues. CDR3 region: CATSSRLAGRYEQYF. The CDR3 region has the DNA TGTGCCACCAGCAGTAGACTAGCGGGAAGGTACGAGCAGTACTTC.

The CDR3 here is CASSFPGRATGELFF. The CDR3 coding sequence is TGTGCCAGTAGTTTTCCGGGACGGGCGACCGGGGAGCTGTTTTTT. J is TRBJ2-2 and V is TRBV19; D may be TRBD1 or TRBD2 (5 bases each). Germline CDR1 is LNHDA and CDR2 is SQIVND (reference sequence). Trimming stripped 5 bases from V and 5 bases from J, with 15 bases between. The CDR3 is 15 amino acids.

The chain couples TRBV5-1 to TRBJ2-6; D gene ambiguous. Germline V gene sequence: CDR1 SGHRS, CDR2 YFSETQ. CDR3 size: 16 residues. Trimming took 1 base from V and 4 from J, leaving 12 bases between them. CDR3 in DNA: TGCGCCAGCAGCTTGTTCCAAGGGTCCGGGGCCAACGTCCTGACTTTC. It yields the protein CASSLFQGSGANVLTF.

This clone was counted between two and nine times. The chain has TRBV9 and TRBJ2-2; 7 nucleotides agree with TRBD1. CDR1 is SGDLS and CDR2 is YYNGEE in the germline V gene. This CDR3 comprises 17 residues. After removal of 4 bases from V and 0 bases from J, the junction contained 9 bases not matched to a gene. Written as DNA, the CDR3 is TGTGCCAGCAGCCCCCGACAGGGCCTTTCGAACACCGGGGAGCTGTTTTTT. Its protein is CASSPRQGLSNTGELFF.

V usage is TRBV6-5 and J usage is TRBJ2-3; D tentatively reads TRBD1 or TRBD2 (5 bases each). This CDR3 has 12 residues. Germline CDR1 MNHEY, CDR2 SVGAGI. The ends were cut back, 5 bases at V and 6 bases at J, with 9 bases in the middle. CDR3 protein: CASSRDGDTQYF. The CDR3 DNA follows: TGTGCCAGCAGTCGGGACGGGGATACGCAGTATTTT.

The chain joins TRBV18 to TRBJ2-1; D not resolved. The germline CDR1 and CDR2 sequences are KGHSH and LQKENI. Trimming left V 8 bases short and J 8 bases short, with 19 bases between. The CDR3 consists of 14 residues. CDR3 residues: CASPLTGDSDEQFF. CDR3 nucleotide sequence: TGTGCCAGCCCCCTTACGGGTGATTCGGATGAGCAGTTCTTC.

V gene TRBV11-3 combines with J gene TRBJ2-3; 8 bases fit TRBD2. Trimming removed 5 bases from V and 5 bases from J; junction bases left unmatched: 9. Germline CDR1 and CDR2: SGHNT and YENEEA. The CDR3 sequence is 15 residues long. In DNA form, the CDR3 reads TGTGCCAGCAGCCACGGGAGGGCCACGGTAGATACGCAGTATTTT. It specifies CASSHGRATVDTQYF.